This T cell receptor beta chain was captured in a study of beta chain features in type 1 diabetes. Study-wide results and caveats: Insertions at VDJ junctions were less frequent in type 1 diabetes patients. These patients also deleted more nucleotides at the same junctions. Type 1 diabetes patients had moderately but significantly shorter TCRB CDR3s in all four CD4+ subsets. Within patients, naive, central memory and Treg TCRB repertoires seemed more similar than within healthy donors.

Sorted CD4+ subsets: naive, central memory, regulatory, stem cell-like memory (CD45RO/CCR7/CD25/CD127/CD95/CD27 panel). This clone was seen only a few times. Antigen specificity is unknown. Germline values: CDR1 MDHEN, CDR2 SYDVKM. CDR3 length: 13 residues. Trimming at V came to 6 bases and at J to 4 bases, leaving 3 bases not matched to a gene. The investigators reverse transcribed all of the isolated RNA, so they sequenced expressed TCRB transcripts. Assay used: immunoSEQ multiplex PCR; TCRdb lists only in-frame clones, some missing. The sample carries just over 450,000 clones, over 25% recorded once.

The source is a man aged 18 to 30 in good health. Sequenced input: naive CD4+ T cells from blood. The chain recombines TRBV28 with TRBJ1-2; 9 bases align to TRBD1. The chain's CDR3 is CASRPGQGYGYTF. The CDR3 DNA sequence: TGTGCCAGCAGACCGGGACAGGGCTATGGCTACACCTTC.